These T cell receptor beta chains were read from a single sample in a study of shared clonotypes between healthy human individuals. Clones were sequenced by immunoSEQ multiplex PCR, and TCRdb holds only the in-frame ones, with some missing. The profile shows about 2 million clones, about 95% of them singletons. Sequenced material: naive CD8+ T cells sorted from blood. Receptors were obtained from a man between 18 and 35 years old in good health. CDR3s include the opening cysteine and the closing phenylalanine or tryptophan. The order of the fields is D gene, clone size, V gene, J gene, CDR3 DNA, CDR3 protein. A D gene is named only where the DNA matches it firmly. Rows give clone size only sometimes, using once, few, many, or a class for an expanded clone.

d_call: TRBD1
clone_size: once
v_call: TRBV7-9
j_call: TRBJ2-3
cdr3_nt: TGTGCCAGCAGCCCCTGGACAGGGGCGGCAGATACGCAGTATTTT
cdr3_aa: CASSPWTGAADTQYF

d_call: -
clone_size: -
v_call: TRBV11-2
j_call: TRBJ1-2
cdr3_nt: TGTGCCAGCAGCTCCGGGACACCCTATGGCTACACCTTC
cdr3_aa: CASSSGTPYGYTF

d_call: -
clone_size: -
v_call: TRBV6-1
j_call: TRBJ1-4
cdr3_nt: TGTGCCAGCAGTGAATTCGACGCAACTAATGAAAAACTGTTTTTT
cdr3_aa: CASSEFDATNEKLFF

d_call: -
clone_size: -
v_call: TRBV11-2
j_call: TRBJ2-7
cdr3_nt: TGTGCCAGCAGCTTAGCTGCGGAATACGAGCAGTACTTC
cdr3_aa: CASSLAAEYEQYF

d_call: TRBD2
clone_size: -
v_call: TRBV9
j_call: TRBJ2-7
cdr3_nt: TGTGCCAGCAGCGTAGTAGCGGGAGGCTACGAGCAGTACTTC
cdr3_aa: CASSVVAGGYEQYF

d_call: -
clone_size: -
v_call: TRBV11-2
j_call: TRBJ2-3
cdr3_nt: TGTGCCAGCAGTATCACAGATACGCAGTATTTT
cdr3_aa: CASSITDTQYF

d_call: -
clone_size: -
v_call: TRBV6-4
j_call: TRBJ1-2
cdr3_nt: TGTGCCAGCCTCAGGGATGGCTACACCTTC
cdr3_aa: CASLRDGYTF

d_call: -
clone_size: once
v_call: TRBV11-2
j_call: TRBJ2-5
cdr3_nt: TGTGCCAGCAGCTTATCAAAGACCCAGTACTTC
cdr3_aa: CASSLSKTQYF

d_call: -
clone_size: -
v_call: TRBV27
j_call: TRBJ2-3
cdr3_nt: TGTGCCAGCAGTTTATTTCCCACTAGAGATACGCAGTATTTT
cdr3_aa: CASSLFPTRDTQYF

d_call: TRBD2
clone_size: -
v_call: TRBV5-1
j_call: TRBJ2-7
cdr3_nt: TGCGCCAGCAGACTAGCGGGGGGTTTCTACGAGCAGTACTTC
cdr3_aa: CASRLAGGFYEQYF

d_call: -
clone_size: few
v_call: TRBV7-9
j_call: TRBJ1-4
cdr3_nt: TGTGCCAGCAGCCGACAGGATGTGAATGAAAAACTGTTTTTT
cdr3_aa: CASSRQDVNEKLFF

d_call: -
clone_size: -
v_call: TRBV4-3
j_call: TRBJ2-7
cdr3_nt: TGCGCCAGCAGCCAAGATAGAACGGCCTACGAGCAGTACTTC
cdr3_aa: CASSQDRTAYEQYF

d_call: -
clone_size: -
v_call: TRBV28
j_call: TRBJ1-5
cdr3_nt: TGTGCCAGCAGCGGGGCCCAGGGCAATCAGCCCCAGCATTTT
cdr3_aa: CASSGAQGNQPQHF

d_call: TRBD2
clone_size: -
v_call: TRBV6-5
j_call: TRBJ2-1
cdr3_nt: TGTGCCAGCAGTCCCCCCGGACTAGCGGAGCAGTTCTTC
cdr3_aa: CASSPPGLAEQFF

d_call: -
clone_size: -
v_call: TRBV21-1
j_call: TRBJ1-1
cdr3_nt: TGTGCCAGCAGCAAAGAAAACCGGGACAGGGGTCTTGAGGTCACTGAAGCTTTCTTT
cdr3_aa: CASSKENRDRGLEVTEAFF

d_call: TRBD2
clone_size: -
v_call: TRBV6-5
j_call: TRBJ2-1
cdr3_nt: TGTGCCAGCAGTTATCTGACTAGCGGTGGTGGAGAGCAGTTCTTC
cdr3_aa: CASSYLTSGGGEQFF

d_call: -
clone_size: -
v_call: TRBV4-3
j_call: TRBJ1-1
cdr3_nt: TGCGCCAGCAGCCAAGATCGGGTCTCAGGTGAAGCTTTCTTT
cdr3_aa: CASSQDRVSGEAFF

d_call: TRBD1
clone_size: -
v_call: TRBV4-3
j_call: TRBJ2-7
cdr3_nt: TGCGCCAGCAGCCAAGGGGACAGCTTTTACGAGCAGTACTTC
cdr3_aa: CASSQGDSFYEQYF

d_call: -
clone_size: -
v_call: TRBV9
j_call: TRBJ2-3
cdr3_nt: TGTGCCAGCAGCGTAGCTCAGGGCCAACGCACAGATACGCAGTATTTT
cdr3_aa: CASSVAQGQRTDTQYF

d_call: TRBD1
clone_size: once
v_call: TRBV7-9
j_call: TRBJ2-2
cdr3_nt: TGTGCCAGCAGTCCTCCAGGGGGCTATAACACCGGGGAGCTGTTTTTT
cdr3_aa: CASSPPGGYNTGELFF

d_call: -
clone_size: -
v_call: TRBV28
j_call: TRBJ1-2
cdr3_nt: TGTGCCAGCAGCTTTGACACTCTAAAGGGCTATGGCTACACCTTC
cdr3_aa: CASSFDTLKGYGYTF

d_call: -
clone_size: -
v_call: TRBV28
j_call: TRBJ2-7
cdr3_nt: TGTGCCAGCAGTTTTGGGGGAGACCTCTCCTACGAGCAGTACTTC
cdr3_aa: CASSFGGDLSYEQYF

d_call: TRBD2
clone_size: -
v_call: TRBV30
j_call: TRBJ2-1
cdr3_nt: TGTGCCTGGTGCGGGCTAGCGGGAGTCGACAATGAGCAGTTCTTC
cdr3_aa: CAWCGLAGVDNEQFF

d_call: -
clone_size: -
v_call: TRBV30
j_call: TRBJ2-2
cdr3_nt: TGTGCCTGGAGTGGCGGAGCCGGGGAGCTGTTTTTT
cdr3_aa: CAWSGGAGELFF

d_call: TRBD2
clone_size: -
v_call: TRBV16
j_call: TRBJ2-7
cdr3_nt: TGTGCCAGCAGCCCGGGACTAGCGGGATACGAGCAGTACTTC
cdr3_aa: CASSPGLAGYEQYF

d_call: -
clone_size: -
v_call: TRBV7-9
j_call: TRBJ2-2
cdr3_nt: TGTGCCAGCAGCTCCGACACCAACACCGGGGAGCTGTTTTTT
cdr3_aa: CASSSDTNTGELFF

d_call: TRBD2
clone_size: -
v_call: TRBV2
j_call: TRBJ2-2
cdr3_nt: TGTGCCAGCAGTGAAGGCCTAGCGGGAGCGGCGAACACCGGGGAGCTGTTTTTT
cdr3_aa: CASSEGLAGAANTGELFF

d_call: -
clone_size: -
v_call: TRBV2
j_call: TRBJ2-1
cdr3_nt: TGTGCCAGCCCGTCGGGGGTAAGTGGCGATGAGCAGTTCTTC
cdr3_aa: CASPSGVSGDEQFF

d_call: TRBD2
clone_size: -
v_call: TRBV7-8
j_call: TRBJ2-6
cdr3_nt: TGTGCCAGCAGCTCCCACTTCGCGGGAGACCACTCTGGGGCCAACGTCCTGACTTTC
cdr3_aa: CASSSHFAGDHSGANVLTF

d_call: TRBD1
clone_size: -
v_call: TRBV4-1
j_call: TRBJ1-3
cdr3_nt: TGCGCCAGCAGCCTCGGACAGGGGAGCTCTGGAAACACCATATATTTT
cdr3_aa: CASSLGQGSSGNTIYF

d_call: -
clone_size: -
v_call: TRBV7-2
j_call: TRBJ2-2
cdr3_nt: TGTGCCAGCACCCCATGGAGCCCCGGGGAGCTGTTTTTT
cdr3_aa: CASTPWSPGELFF

d_call: -
clone_size: -
v_call: TRBV10-1
j_call: TRBJ1-2
cdr3_nt: TGCGCCAGCAGTGAGTCGATTGGAGGCCCCGTATCCTTC
cdr3_aa: CASSESIGGPVSF

d_call: -
clone_size: -
v_call: TRBV10-1
j_call: TRBJ2-7
cdr3_nt: TGCGCCAGCAGTGAGTCGACGGTTCTGGCAGGGCCAACCTACGAGCAGTACTTC
cdr3_aa: CASSESTVLAGPTYEQYF

d_call: -
clone_size: -
v_call: TRBV29-1
j_call: TRBJ2-2
cdr3_nt: TGCAGCGTACTAGACAGATACACCGGGGAGCTGTTTTTT
cdr3_aa: CSVLDRYTGELFF

d_call: -
clone_size: -
v_call: TRBV2
j_call: TRBJ2-5
cdr3_nt: TGTGCCAGCAGTTGGACCGGGGGACTAGAGACCCAGTACTTC
cdr3_aa: CASSWTGGLETQYF

d_call: -
clone_size: -
v_call: TRBV27
j_call: TRBJ1-1
cdr3_nt: TGTGCCAGCGCTACAGGGAACACTGAAGCTTTCTTT
cdr3_aa: CASATGNTEAFF

d_call: TRBD2
clone_size: -
v_call: TRBV5-1
j_call: TRBJ2-2
cdr3_nt: TGCGCCAGCAGCTTTCGACTAGCTGGTGCCACCGGGGAGCTGTTTTTT
cdr3_aa: CASSFRLAGATGELFF

d_call: -
clone_size: -
v_call: TRBV7-9
j_call: TRBJ1-4
cdr3_nt: TGTGCCAGCAGCCCTATAGAGGGGAGGAATGAAAAACTGTTTTTT
cdr3_aa: CASSPIEGRNEKLFF

d_call: TRBD2
clone_size: -
v_call: TRBV4-1
j_call: TRBJ2-1
cdr3_nt: TGCGCCAGCAGCTCTTACCCCGTCGGGGAGGGCTACAATGAGCAGTTCTTC
cdr3_aa: CASSSYPVGEGYNEQFF

d_call: -
clone_size: -
v_call: TRBV25-1
j_call: TRBJ2-7
cdr3_nt: TGTGCCAGCAGTGATACCGGGCGAGAGCAGTACTTC
cdr3_aa: CASSDTGREQYF

d_call: TRBD2
clone_size: -
v_call: TRBV7-2
j_call: TRBJ2-1
cdr3_nt: TGTGCCAGCAGCTTCCGACTAGCGGGCTCCTACAATGAGCAGTTCTTC
cdr3_aa: CASSFRLAGSYNEQFF

d_call: TRBD2
clone_size: -
v_call: TRBV9
j_call: TRBJ2-1
cdr3_nt: TGTGCCAGCAGCGGAAGCGGGGGCTCCTACAATGAGCAGTTCTTC
cdr3_aa: CASSGSGGSYNEQFF

d_call: TRBD1
clone_size: -
v_call: TRBV7-9
j_call: TRBJ1-4
cdr3_nt: TGTGCCAGCAGCGAGGGACAGGGGGCTGATGAAAAACTGTTTTTT
cdr3_aa: CASSEGQGADEKLFF

d_call: -
clone_size: -
v_call: TRBV13
j_call: TRBJ2-7
cdr3_nt: TGTGCCAGCAGCTTAGAGGGCACCTACGAGCAGTACTTC
cdr3_aa: CASSLEGTYEQYF

d_call: -
clone_size: -
v_call: TRBV5-4
j_call: TRBJ2-1
cdr3_nt: TGTGCCAGCAGCTTGATGAGCGAGCAGTTCTTC
cdr3_aa: CASSLMSEQFF

d_call: -
clone_size: -
v_call: TRBV29-1
j_call: TRBJ2-3
cdr3_nt: TGCAGCGTTGATCTAGGACAGAGAAGCACAGATACGCAGTATTTT
cdr3_aa: CSVDLGQRSTDTQYF

d_call: -
clone_size: once
v_call: TRBV6-5
j_call: TRBJ2-4
cdr3_nt: TGTGCCAGCAGTTATGAGCGGATTCCAACCGGCATTCAGTACTTC
cdr3_aa: CASSYERIPTGIQYF

d_call: -
clone_size: -
v_call: TRBV6-1
j_call: TRBJ2-5
cdr3_nt: TGTGCCAGCAGTGCCGGCCCCTACCAAGAGACCCAGTACTTC
cdr3_aa: CASSAGPYQETQYF